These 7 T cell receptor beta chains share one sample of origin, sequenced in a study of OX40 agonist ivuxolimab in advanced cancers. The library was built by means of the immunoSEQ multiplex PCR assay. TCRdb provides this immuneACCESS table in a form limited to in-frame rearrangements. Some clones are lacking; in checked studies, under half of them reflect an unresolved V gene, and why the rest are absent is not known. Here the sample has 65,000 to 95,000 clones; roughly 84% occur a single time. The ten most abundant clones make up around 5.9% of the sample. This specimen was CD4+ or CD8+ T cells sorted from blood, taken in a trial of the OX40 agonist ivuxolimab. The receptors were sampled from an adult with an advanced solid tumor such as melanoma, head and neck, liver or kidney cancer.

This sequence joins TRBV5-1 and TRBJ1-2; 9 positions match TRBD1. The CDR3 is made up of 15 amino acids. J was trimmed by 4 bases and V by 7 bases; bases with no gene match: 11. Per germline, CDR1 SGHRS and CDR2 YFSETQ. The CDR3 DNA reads TGCGCCAGCGGGACCGGGACAGGGTGGGTCTATGGCTACACCTTC. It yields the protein CASGTGTGWVYGYTF. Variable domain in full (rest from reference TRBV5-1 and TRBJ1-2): KAGVTQTPRYLIKTRGQQVTLSCSPISGHRSVSWYQQTPGQGLQFLFEYFSETQRNKGNFPGRFSGRQFSNSRSEMNVSTLELGDSALYLCASGTGTGWVYGYTFGSGTRLTVV.

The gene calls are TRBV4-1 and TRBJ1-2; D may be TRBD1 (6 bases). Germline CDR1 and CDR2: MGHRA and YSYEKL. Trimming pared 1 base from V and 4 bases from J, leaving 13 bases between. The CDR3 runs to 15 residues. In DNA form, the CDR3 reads TGCGCCAGCAGCCAAGGGCCGGGGGCAGGCTATGGCTACACCTTC. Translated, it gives CASSQGPGAGYGYTF.

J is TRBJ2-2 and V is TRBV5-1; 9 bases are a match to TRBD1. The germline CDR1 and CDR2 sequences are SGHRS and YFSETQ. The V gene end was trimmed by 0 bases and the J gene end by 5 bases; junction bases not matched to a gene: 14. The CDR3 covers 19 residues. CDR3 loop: CASSLATGGSTMVTGELFF. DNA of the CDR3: TGCGCCAGCAGCTTGGCTACAGGGGGCTCCACCATGGTAACCGGGGAGCTGTTTTTT.

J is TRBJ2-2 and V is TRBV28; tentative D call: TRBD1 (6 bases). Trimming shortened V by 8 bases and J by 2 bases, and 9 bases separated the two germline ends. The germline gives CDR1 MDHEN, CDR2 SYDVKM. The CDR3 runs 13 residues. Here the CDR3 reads CASLRGNTGELFF. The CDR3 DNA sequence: TGTGCCAGCCTCAGGGGAAACACCGGGGAGCTGTTTTTT.

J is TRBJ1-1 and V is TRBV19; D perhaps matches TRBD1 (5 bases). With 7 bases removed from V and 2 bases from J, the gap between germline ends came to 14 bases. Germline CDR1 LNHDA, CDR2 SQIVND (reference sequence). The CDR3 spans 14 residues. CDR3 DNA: TGTGCCAGTACCTCCCCGGACATAAACACTGAAGCTTTCTTT. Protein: CASTSPDINTEAFF.

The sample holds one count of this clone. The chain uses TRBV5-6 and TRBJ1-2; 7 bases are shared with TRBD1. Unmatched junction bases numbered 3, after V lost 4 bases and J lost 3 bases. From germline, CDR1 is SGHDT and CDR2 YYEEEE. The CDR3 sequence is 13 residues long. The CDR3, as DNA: TGTGCCAGCAGCCGAGACAGGGACTATGGCTACACCTTC. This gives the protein CASSRDRDYGYTF.

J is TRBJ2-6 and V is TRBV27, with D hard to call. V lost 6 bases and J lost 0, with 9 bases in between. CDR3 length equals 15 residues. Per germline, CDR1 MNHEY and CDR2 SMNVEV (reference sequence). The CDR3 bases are TGTGCCAGCAGATTCCAATCCTCTGGGGCCAACGTCCTGACTTTC. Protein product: CASRFQSSGANVLTF.